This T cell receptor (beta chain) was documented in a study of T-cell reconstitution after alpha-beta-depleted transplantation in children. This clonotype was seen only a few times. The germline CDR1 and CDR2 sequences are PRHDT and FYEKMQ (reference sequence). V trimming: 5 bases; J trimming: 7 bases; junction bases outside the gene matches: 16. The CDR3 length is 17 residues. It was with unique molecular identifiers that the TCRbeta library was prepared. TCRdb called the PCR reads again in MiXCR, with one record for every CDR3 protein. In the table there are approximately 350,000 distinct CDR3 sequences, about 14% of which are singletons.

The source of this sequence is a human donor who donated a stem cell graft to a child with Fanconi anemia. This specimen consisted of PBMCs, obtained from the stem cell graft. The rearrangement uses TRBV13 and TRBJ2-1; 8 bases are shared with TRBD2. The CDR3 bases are TGTGCCAGCAGCGCGTCCCCCGGAGCGGGGGTTGGAAATGAGCAGTTCTTC. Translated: CASSASPGAGVGNEQFF.